The clone carrying this TCR beta chain came up many times. Antigen: not known. This specimen belongs to a study of T-cell memory formation after mild COVID-19. Overall study findings and caveats: Memory sampled before infection contained some responding clones, suggesting cross-reactive memory joined. Second-wave clones peaking on day 37 lacked confirmed SARS-CoV-2 specificity. Day 15 to 85 contractors were CD4/CD8 balanced; later expanders leaned CD4+.

TCRdb reanalysed the 5' RACE reads using MiXCR and keeps one entry per CDR3 protein. The sample has approximately 30,000 distinct CDR3 sequences, approximately 7.7% seen once. Germline V gene sequence: CDR1 MNHNY, CDR2 SVGAGI (reference sequence). The CDR3 covers 16 residues. V gave up 5 bases and J gave up 0 bases; unmatched junction bases: 3. The sequencing input was PBMCs or a T cell subset sorted from them (not recorded which). The chain employs TRBV6-6 and TRBJ2-2; 10 bases are shared with TRBD2. The TCR originated in a man aged 18-30 years who had mild COVID-19 (a few samples of this study predate the infection). Cell type and time point are not known. The CDR3 nucleotides are TGTGCCAGCAGTAAAGGACTAGCGGCGAACACCGGGGAGCTGTTTTTT. This encodes CASSKGLAANTGELFF.